A single sample is the source of the 8 T cell receptor beta chains below, sequenced in a study of shared clonotypes between healthy human individuals. Clones were read by immunoSEQ multiplex PCR, and TCRdb kept only the in-frame ones, dropping some. The table has 2,500,000 or so clones, around 90% seen once. Sequenced material: naive CD4+ T cells sorted from blood. Subset given: CD45RA+ positively selected. These receptors were collected from a man in his late teens or twenties in good health.

The chain employs TRBV19 and TRBJ2-1, with a tentative D call TRBD1 (5 bases). The CDR3 runs 15 residues. V was clipped by 6 bases and J by 0 bases, with 12 bases between them. Germline V CDR1 and CDR2: LNHDA, SQIVND (reference sequence). The DNA for the CDR3 is TGTGCCAGTAGACGCAGGGAAGGCTCCTACAATGAGCAGTTCTTC. The encoded protein is CASRRREGSYNEQFF. The variable domain in full, completed from reference TRBV19 and TRBJ2-1, reads DGGITQSPKYLFRKEGQNVTLSCEQNLNHDAMYWYRQDPGQGLRLIYYSQIVNDFQKGDIAEGYSVSREKKESFPLTVTSAQKNPTAFYLCASRRREGSYNEQFFGPGTRLTVL.

The chain uses TRBV6-5 and TRBJ2-7; D is unresolved. Germline CDR1 MNHEY, CDR2 SVGAGI. CDR3 length equals 13 residues. V lost 5 bases, J lost 3 bases, and 11 bases lay in between. The CDR3 DNA reads as TGTGCCAGCAGTCGGACCTCACACTACGAGCAGTACTTC. This codes for CASSRTSHYEQYF.

J is TRBJ2-5 and V is TRBV7-9; D is unclear. Germline lookup yields CDR1 SEHNR and CDR2 FQNEAQ (reference sequence). The CDR3 consists of 12 residues. V was pared by 4 bases and J by 5 bases, with 8 bases between. CDR3 DNA: TGTGCCAGCAGCTCCGGGTTCGAGACCCAGTACTTC. It codes for CASSSGFETQYF.

This clone came up once. The chain recombines TRBV5-1 with TRBJ2-7; 7 bases are shared with TRBD1. The V gene end was trimmed by 4 bases and the J gene end by 2 bases; junction bases not matched to a gene: 9. Germline V gene sequence: CDR1 SGHRS, CDR2 YFSETQ. The CDR3 has 15 residues. The CDR3 is CASSKGQVRAYEQYF. In DNA form, the CDR3 reads TGCGCCAGCAGCAAAGGACAGGTTCGAGCCTACGAGCAGTACTTC.

Remarks on this clone: Distinct nucleotide sequences in the sample also encode this CDR3. The chain carries TRBV5-1 and TRBJ2-2; TRBD1 matches at 10 bases. The CDR3 is 15 amino acids. Germline V gives CDR1 SGHRS, CDR2 YFSETQ. Unmatched junction bases numbered 2, after V lost 2 bases and J lost 4 bases. The CDR3 DNA reads TGCGCCAGCAGCTTACGGACAGGGGGCACCGGGGAGCTGTTTTTT. It is translated as CASSLRTGGTGELFF.

This chain joins TRBV6-6 and TRBJ1-3, with D hard to call. Trimming removed 6 bases at V and 0 bases at J, with 12 bases between. The CDR3 consists of 15 residues. CDR1 and CDR2 (germline): MNHNY, SVGAGI (reference sequence). The chain's CDR3 is CASRNTGSSGNTIYF. CDR3 coding DNA: TGTGCCAGCAGGAACACGGGGAGCTCTGGAAACACCATATATTTT.

The CDR3 nucleotides are TGTGCCAGCGGGGAGCGGAGCGGGGTCGGCACAGATACGCAGTATTTT. It translates to CASGERSGVGTDTQYF. J is TRBJ2-3 and V is TRBV2; 7 bases match TRBD2. Germline values: CDR1 SNHLY, CDR2 FYNNEI. The CDR3 totals 16 residues. V gave up 8 bases and J gave up 1 base; unmatched junction bases: 12.

The chain combines TRBV2 with TRBJ2-1; D is perhaps TRBD1 or TRBD2 (5 bases each). The V gene lost 4 bases and the J gene lost 3 bases, with 13 bases spanning the gap. CDR1 and CDR2 from the germline V gene are SNHLY and FYNNEI. The length of the CDR3 is 15 residues. The CDR3 protein is CASSATGASYNEQFF. CDR3 bases: TGTGCCAGCAGTGCCACCGGGGCCAGCTACAATGAGCAGTTCTTC.